This record concerns one T cell receptor (beta chain) sequence. No cognate antigen has been identified for it. Base qualities are not provided; no much larger clone lies one nucleotide away. The Qiagen DNeasy kit was used to extract genomic DNA from unsorted PBMCs and from the negatively selected CD4+ and CD8+ fractions. Amplification of TCR beta CDR3 regions was done by immunoSEQ multiplex PCR with primers that anneal to V and J segments. A synthetic immune receptor repertoire was used to minimize amplification bias, and remaining bias was computationally removed after sequencing. The study's own analysis went as follows. Repertoire diversity was quantified as the Shannon entropy index using custom Python scripts. The unsorted, CD4+ and CD8+ repertoires were each analyzed separately, with the exception of combined analyses, where CD4+ and CD8+ sequences were merged in silico. A clone was considered expanded if an increase in frequency of at least 2-fold after treatment relative to C1D1 was found, and a pseudocount of 0.5 was applied to clones undetected at baseline. Singleton clones were defined as clones with 0 or 1 copy at C1D1, and non-singleton clones were defined as clones with 2 or more copies. Clones expanded in unsorted samples were assigned a CD4+, CD8+ or unknown annotation through matching of protein sequences in sorted samples from the same patient. Wilcoxon tests on paired samples were used to test changes in diversity from C1D1 to C4D1. TCRdb holds this immuneACCESS table with in-frame rearrangements only. Some clones are missing; in checked studies, unresolved V genes explain under half, and the rest has no known cause. From that table come the V and J calls and clone size; the DNA was used to work out D and trimming. This sample is represented by approximately 14,000 clones; about four fifths of them were singletons. The ten biggest clones cover just over 4% of the sample.

The data were taken from a study of PD-1 blockade in classical Hodgkin lymphoma (TCRdb year 2020). Regarding the study in general: Nivolumab dosing was 3 mg/kg intravenously every 2 weeks, continuing until either disease progression or unacceptable toxicity. The study used TCR beta sequencing and CyTOF to define a peripheral blood immune signature of response to PD-1 blockade in classical Hodgkin lymphoma. The investigation overall reported the following: Newly diagnosed patients were reported to have lower baseline TCR diversity than healthy donors, and relapsed/refractory patients were reported to have lower baseline TCR diversity still. Lower diversity was observed in patients in whom nivolumab was started less than 1 year after ASCT, and these patients were excluded from later analyses so that confounding by immune reconstitution would be avoided. The study was limited to a single clinical trial cohort, and causes of repertoire differences, possibly disease activity or prior therapy, remained undefined. CD4+ but not CD8+ TCR diversity rose significantly by C4D1 (p=0.0027 vs p=0.16), most apparent in complete responders (p=0.02). Trial patients with a complete response had baseline diversity similar to that of newly diagnosed patients, while partial responders and progressors had significantly lower diversity.

Reading the label with the study, this specimen's time point is: cycle 1 day 1 (C1D1), immediately before nivolumab initiation. All trial patients had relapsed after autologous stem cell transplantation, with cohorts A, B and C differing in prior brentuximab vedotin exposure. A total of around 60 patients with relapsed/refractory classical Hodgkin lymphoma made up the trial cohort, and each patient's best overall response was complete response, partial response or progressive disease. In the multi-cohort phase II CheckMate 205 trial, trial patients received single-agent nivolumab. An independent review committee assessed best overall response by applying the 2007 International Working Group response criteria. Trial PBMCs were obtained immediately prior to nivolumab initiation (C1D1) and on therapy at cycle 2 day 1 and cycle 4 day 1. Peripheral blood was collected in 8 mL Vacutainer Cell Preparation Tubes, from which PBMCs were isolated by centrifugation and then cryopreserved.

Trimming accounts for 5 bases at V and 5 bases at J, while the number of junction bases matched to no gene is 11. The germline V gene specifies SGHTA as CDR1 and FQGTGA as CDR2. The CDR3 has 15 amino acids, counting the end cysteine and phenylalanine. Just CDR3 DNA is preserved here, 45 bases in frame from base 1. This sequence was found in a human donor with classical Hodgkin lymphoma. The chain joins TRBV7-3 to TRBJ2-5, with 7 bases in between that match TRBD1. Here the sequenced sample was peripheral blood mononuclear cells (PBMCs), taken at baseline. The CDR3 is CASSRQGWFMETQYF. In nucleotides, the sequence is TGTGCCAGCAGCCGACAGGGTTGGTTCATGGAGACCCAGTACTTC.